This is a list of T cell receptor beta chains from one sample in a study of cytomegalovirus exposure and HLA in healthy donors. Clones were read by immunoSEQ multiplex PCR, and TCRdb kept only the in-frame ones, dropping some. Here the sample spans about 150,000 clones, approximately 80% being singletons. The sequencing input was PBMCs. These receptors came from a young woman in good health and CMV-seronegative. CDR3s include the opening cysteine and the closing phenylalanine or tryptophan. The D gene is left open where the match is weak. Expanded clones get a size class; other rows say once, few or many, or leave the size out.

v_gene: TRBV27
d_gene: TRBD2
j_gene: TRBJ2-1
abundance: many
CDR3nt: TGTGCCAGCAGATTAGCGGGGAATGAGCAGTTCTTC
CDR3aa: CASRLAGNEQFF

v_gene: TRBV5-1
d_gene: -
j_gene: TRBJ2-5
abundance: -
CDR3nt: TGCGCCAGCAGCTTGGATCCAGGGGATGAGACCCAGTACTTC
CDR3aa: CASSLDPGDETQYF

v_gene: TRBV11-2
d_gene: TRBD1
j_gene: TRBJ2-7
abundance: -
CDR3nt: TGTGCCAGCAGCACCCAGAAGGGGGCAAGGGACGAGCAGTACTTC
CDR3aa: CASSTQKGARDEQYF

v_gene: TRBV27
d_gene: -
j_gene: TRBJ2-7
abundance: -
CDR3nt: TGTGCCAGCAGTTTGGCAGGGCCTGAGTACGAGCAGTACTTC
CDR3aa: CASSLAGPEYEQYF

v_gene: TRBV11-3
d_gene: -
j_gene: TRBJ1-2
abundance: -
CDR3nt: TGTGCCAGCAGCCCCCAGGGATATGGCTACACCTTC
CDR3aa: CASSPQGYGYTF

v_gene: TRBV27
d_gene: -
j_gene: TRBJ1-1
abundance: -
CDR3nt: TGTGCCAGCGGTACCCGGGGGAGAAGAAACACTGAAGCTTTCTTT
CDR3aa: CASGTRGRRNTEAFF

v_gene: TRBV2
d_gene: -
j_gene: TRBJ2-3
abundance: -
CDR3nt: TGTGCCAGCAGTCTGGACAGAGCAGATACGCAGTATTTT
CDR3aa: CASSLDRADTQYF

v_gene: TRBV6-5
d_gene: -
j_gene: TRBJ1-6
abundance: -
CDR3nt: TGTGCCAGCAGGGGTGACATGTCAAATTCACCCCTCCACTTT
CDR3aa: CASRGDMSNSPLHF

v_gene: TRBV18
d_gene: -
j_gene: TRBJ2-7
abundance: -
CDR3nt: TGTGCCAGCTCACCACCGGAGGGGACCTACGAGCAGTACTTC
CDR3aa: CASSPPEGTYEQYF

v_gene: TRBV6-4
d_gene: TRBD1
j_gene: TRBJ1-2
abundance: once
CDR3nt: TGTGCCAGCAGTAGCGACAGGGTAGGAGGCTACACCTTC
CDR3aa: CASSSDRVGGYTF

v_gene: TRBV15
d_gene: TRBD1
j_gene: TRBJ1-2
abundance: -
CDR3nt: TGTGCCACCAGCACCCCAAGGACAGGGACAAAAATTTCCTATGGCTACACCTTC
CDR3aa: CATSTPRTGTKISYGYTF

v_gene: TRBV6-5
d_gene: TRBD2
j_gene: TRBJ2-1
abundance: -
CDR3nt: TGTGCCAGCAGCTACCCGGGACTACCGGAGAATGAGCAGTTCTTC
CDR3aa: CASSYPGLPENEQFF

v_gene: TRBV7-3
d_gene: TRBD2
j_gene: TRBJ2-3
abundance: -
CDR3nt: TGTGCCAGCAGCTTAAACGGGGGGGCCTCCGATACGCAGTATTTT
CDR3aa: CASSLNGGASDTQYF

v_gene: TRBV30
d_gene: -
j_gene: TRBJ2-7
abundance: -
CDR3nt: TGTGCCTGGAAGACGGGTCTAGCTTACGAGCAGTACTTC
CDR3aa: CAWKTGLAYEQYF

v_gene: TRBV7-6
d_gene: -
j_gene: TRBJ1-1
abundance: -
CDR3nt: TGTGCCAGCAGCTTAGGGGGGGGAAGGGGGACTGAAGCTTTCTTT
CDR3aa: CASSLGGGRGTEAFF

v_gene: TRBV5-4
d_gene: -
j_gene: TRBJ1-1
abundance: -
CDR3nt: TGTGCCAGCAGCTTCTGGGCGAACACTGAAGCTTTCTTT
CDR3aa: CASSFWANTEAFF

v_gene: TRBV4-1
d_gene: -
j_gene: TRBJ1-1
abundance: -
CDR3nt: TGCGCCAGCAGCCAAGTGGATGCGGGGGGAGTGGCTGAAGCTTTCTTT
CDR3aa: CASSQVDAGGVAEAFF

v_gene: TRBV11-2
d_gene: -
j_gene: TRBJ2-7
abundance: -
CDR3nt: TGTGCCAGCAGCCCCCAGTTTCGGAGCTCCTACGAGCAATACTTC
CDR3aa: CASSPQFRSSYEQYF

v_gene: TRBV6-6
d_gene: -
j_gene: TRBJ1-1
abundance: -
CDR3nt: TGTGCCAGCAGTTACCCAGGGCCTTACACTGAAGCTTTCTTT
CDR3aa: CASSYPGPYTEAFF

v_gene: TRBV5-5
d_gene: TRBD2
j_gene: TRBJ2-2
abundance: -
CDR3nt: TGTGCCAGCAGCTTGGTCCAGGAGCGGGGGGCCTCGGACACCGGGGAGCTGTTTTTT
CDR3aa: CASSLVQERGASDTGELFF

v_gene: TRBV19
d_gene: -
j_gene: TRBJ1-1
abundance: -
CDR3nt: TGTGCCAGTAGCTCAGGGCTGAACACTGAAGCTTTCTTT
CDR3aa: CASSSGLNTEAFF

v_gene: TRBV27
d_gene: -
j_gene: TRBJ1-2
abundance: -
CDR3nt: TGTGCCAGCAGTTTATCCGCAGGGGAATGGAACTATGGCTACACCTTC
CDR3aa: CASSLSAGEWNYGYTF

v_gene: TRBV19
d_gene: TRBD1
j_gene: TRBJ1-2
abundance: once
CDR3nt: TGTGCCAGTAGTACAGGGGGCGACTATGGCTACACCTTC
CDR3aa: CASSTGGDYGYTF

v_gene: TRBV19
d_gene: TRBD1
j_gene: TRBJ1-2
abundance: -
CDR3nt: TGTGCCAGTAGTATCTCAGGGGGGAGTATCTATGGCTACACCTTC
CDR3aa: CASSISGGSIYGYTF

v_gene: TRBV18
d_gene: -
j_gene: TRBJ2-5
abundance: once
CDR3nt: TGTGCCAGCTCACCGACTTTTAGGGAGACCCAGTACTTC
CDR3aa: CASSPTFRETQYF

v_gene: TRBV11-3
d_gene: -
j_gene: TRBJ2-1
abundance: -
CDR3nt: TGTGCCAGCAGCTGGGGGGAGAGCAATGAGCAGTTCTTC
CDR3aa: CASSWGESNEQFF

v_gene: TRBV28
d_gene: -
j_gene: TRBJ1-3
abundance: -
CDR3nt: TGTGCCAGCAGTGAGGGGACTGGCGTGGGAAACACCATATATTTT
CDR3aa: CASSEGTGVGNTIYF

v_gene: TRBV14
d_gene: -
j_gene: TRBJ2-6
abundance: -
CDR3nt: TGTGCCAGCAGCCAAGAGTGGAGTTCTGGGGCCAACGGCCTGACTTTC
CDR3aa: CASSQEWSSGANGLTF

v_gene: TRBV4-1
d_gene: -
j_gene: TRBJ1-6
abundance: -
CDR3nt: TGCGCCAGCAGCCAAGAAACACAGAGCTCCTATAATTCACCCCTCCACTTT
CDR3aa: CASSQETQSSYNSPLHF

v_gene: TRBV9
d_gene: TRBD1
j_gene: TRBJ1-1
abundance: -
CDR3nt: TGTGCCAGCAGCGTTACAGGGGGGACTGAAGCTTTCTTT
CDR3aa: CASSVTGGTEAFF

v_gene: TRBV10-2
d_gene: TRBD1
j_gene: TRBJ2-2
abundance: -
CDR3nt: TGCGCCAGCGGAGACAGGACAGGGGTGGGGGATCCACTGTTTTTT
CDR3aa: CASGDRTGVGDPLFF

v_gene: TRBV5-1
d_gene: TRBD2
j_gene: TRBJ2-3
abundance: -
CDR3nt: TGCGCCAGCAGCCCGGCGGGGGGAGATACGCAGTATTTT
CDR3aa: CASSPAGGDTQYF

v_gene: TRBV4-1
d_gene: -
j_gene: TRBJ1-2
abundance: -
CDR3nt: TGCGCCAGCAGCCAAGGCATGCCTCCGGGGAACTATGGCTACACCTTC
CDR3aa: CASSQGMPPGNYGYTF

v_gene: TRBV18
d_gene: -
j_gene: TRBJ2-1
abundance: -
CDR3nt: TGTGCCAGCTCACACCCCCAGGACAGCGAACCTAGCTCCTACAATGAGCAGTTCTTC
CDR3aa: CASSHPQDSEPSSYNEQFF

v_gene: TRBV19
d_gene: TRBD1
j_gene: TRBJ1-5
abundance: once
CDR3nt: TGTGCCAGTAGCCGGACAGGGTCGGTTTCTCAGCCCCAGCATTTT
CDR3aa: CASSRTGSVSQPQHF

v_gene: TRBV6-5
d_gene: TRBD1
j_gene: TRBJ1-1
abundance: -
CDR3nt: TGTGCCAGCAGTTACATAGAGACAGGGCTTGAAGCTTTCTTT
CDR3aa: CASSYIETGLEAFF

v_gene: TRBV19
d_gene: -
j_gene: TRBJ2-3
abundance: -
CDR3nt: TGTGCCAGTATGATGACACTCACAGATACGCAGTATTTT
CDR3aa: CASMMTLTDTQYF

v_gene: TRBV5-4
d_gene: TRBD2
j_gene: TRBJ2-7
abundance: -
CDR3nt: TGTGCCAGCAGCTTGGTGATAGCGGGGGGACCTGAATACGAGCAGTACTTC
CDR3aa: CASSLVIAGGPEYEQYF

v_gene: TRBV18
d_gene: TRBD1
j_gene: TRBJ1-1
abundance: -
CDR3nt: TGTGCCAGCTCCAACAGGGGCCTTAACACTGAAGCTTTCTTT
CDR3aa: CASSNRGLNTEAFF

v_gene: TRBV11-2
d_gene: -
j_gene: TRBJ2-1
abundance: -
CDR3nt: TGTGCCAGCAGCTTAACGGGATTTGGGGGGATCAATGAGCAGTTCTTC
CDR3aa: CASSLTGFGGINEQFF

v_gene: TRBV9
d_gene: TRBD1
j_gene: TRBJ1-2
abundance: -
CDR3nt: TGTGCCAGCAGCGTAGGTGGAGGTGTGACAGGGGAAGGCTACACCTTC
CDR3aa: CASSVGGGVTGEGYTF

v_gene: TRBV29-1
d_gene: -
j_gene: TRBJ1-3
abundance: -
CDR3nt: TGCAGCGTTGAACAATCTGGAAACACCATATATTTT
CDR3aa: CSVEQSGNTIYF